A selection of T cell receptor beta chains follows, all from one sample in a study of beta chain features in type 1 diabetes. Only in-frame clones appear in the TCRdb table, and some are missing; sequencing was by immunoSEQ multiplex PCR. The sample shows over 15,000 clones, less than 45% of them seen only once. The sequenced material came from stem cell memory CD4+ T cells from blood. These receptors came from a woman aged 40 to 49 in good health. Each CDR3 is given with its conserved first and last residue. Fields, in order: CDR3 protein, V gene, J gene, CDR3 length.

CDR3 protein: CASSDWTGDYEQYF
V gene: TRBV2
J gene: TRBJ2-7
CDR3 length: 14

CDR3 protein: CASSLGTVSPNTGELFF
V gene: TRBV5-1
J gene: TRBJ2-2
CDR3 length: 17

CDR3 protein: CASSPTGYNEQFF
V gene: TRBV6-1
J gene: TRBJ2-1
CDR3 length: 13

CDR3 protein: CASSQSVTGEHGYTF
V gene: TRBV23-1
J gene: TRBJ1-2
CDR3 length: 15

CDR3 protein: CASSRGGTIPSYEQYF
V gene: TRBV5-4
J gene: TRBJ2-7
CDR3 length: 16

CDR3 protein: CASSWKTSGSTDTQYF
V gene: TRBV2
J gene: TRBJ2-3
CDR3 length: 16

CDR3 protein: CASSRGLAPDTQYF
V gene: TRBV6-1
J gene: TRBJ2-3
CDR3 length: 14

CDR3 protein: CASRKAAEQYF
V gene: TRBV6-6
J gene: TRBJ2-7
CDR3 length: 11

CDR3 protein: CASSLIRQRYNTGELFF
V gene: TRBV7-8
J gene: TRBJ2-2
CDR3 length: 17

CDR3 protein: CASSPSGGTDTQYF
V gene: TRBV7-2
J gene: TRBJ2-3
CDR3 length: 14

CDR3 protein: CASRLLVSSTDTQYF
V gene: TRBV11-2
J gene: TRBJ2-3
CDR3 length: 15

CDR3 protein: CASSYLRQGEDTQYF
V gene: TRBV6-5
J gene: TRBJ2-3
CDR3 length: 15

CDR3 protein: CASSPLQGANWNIQYF
V gene: TRBV18
J gene: TRBJ2-4
CDR3 length: 16

CDR3 protein: CASSPGQGGNSPLHF
V gene: TRBV18
J gene: TRBJ1-6
CDR3 length: 15

CDR3 protein: CASSFRDTRDGYTF
V gene: TRBV7-8
J gene: TRBJ1-2
CDR3 length: 14

CDR3 protein: CSVRTGPWAGYTF
V gene: TRBV29-1
J gene: TRBJ1-2
CDR3 length: 13

CDR3 protein: CASSELGARRDTQYF
V gene: TRBV6-1
J gene: TRBJ2-3
CDR3 length: 15

CDR3 protein: CAYGRANTGELFF
V gene: TRBV15
J gene: TRBJ2-2
CDR3 length: 13

CDR3 protein: CASSLDQGAEQFF
V gene: TRBV7-6
J gene: TRBJ2-1
CDR3 length: 13

CDR3 protein: CASRRDRVGDEQYF
V gene: TRBV10-1
J gene: TRBJ2-7
CDR3 length: 14

CDR3 protein: CASRDRAVGDTQYF
V gene: TRBV27
J gene: TRBJ2-3
CDR3 length: 14

CDR3 protein: CASSFQGGGLVETQYF
V gene: TRBV5-1
J gene: TRBJ2-5
CDR3 length: 16

CDR3 protein: CSARGGGGYTF
V gene: TRBV20-1
J gene: TRBJ1-2
CDR3 length: 11

CDR3 protein: CASSPKRGYGEQFF
V gene: TRBV7-2
J gene: TRBJ2-1
CDR3 length: 14

CDR3 protein: CASSQEDRVRSGSNQPQHF
V gene: TRBV4-1
J gene: TRBJ1-5
CDR3 length: 19

CDR3 protein: CASSRLTGGNQPQHF
V gene: TRBV16
J gene: TRBJ1-5
CDR3 length: 15

CDR3 protein: CASSPDRVKSEQYF
V gene: TRBV5-6
J gene: TRBJ2-7
CDR3 length: 14

CDR3 protein: CASNGASGANVLTF
V gene: TRBV19
J gene: TRBJ2-6
CDR3 length: 14

CDR3 protein: CASSNRVITDTQYF
V gene: TRBV6-6
J gene: TRBJ2-3
CDR3 length: 14

CDR3 protein: CASSLLDSSYEQYF
V gene: TRBV7-9
J gene: TRBJ2-7
CDR3 length: 14

CDR3 protein: CASSPPGRGPTGNTIYF
V gene: TRBV7-8
J gene: TRBJ1-3
CDR3 length: 17

CDR3 protein: CASSPDRQNEKLFF
V gene: TRBV18
J gene: TRBJ1-4
CDR3 length: 14

CDR3 protein: CASSLGPPAPTQGDTQYF
V gene: TRBV7-2
J gene: TRBJ2-3
CDR3 length: 18

CDR3 protein: CASSPGQGWGTEAFF
V gene: TRBV7-9
J gene: TRBJ1-1
CDR3 length: 15

CDR3 protein: CASSYSPDFGELFF
V gene: TRBV6-5
J gene: TRBJ2-2
CDR3 length: 14